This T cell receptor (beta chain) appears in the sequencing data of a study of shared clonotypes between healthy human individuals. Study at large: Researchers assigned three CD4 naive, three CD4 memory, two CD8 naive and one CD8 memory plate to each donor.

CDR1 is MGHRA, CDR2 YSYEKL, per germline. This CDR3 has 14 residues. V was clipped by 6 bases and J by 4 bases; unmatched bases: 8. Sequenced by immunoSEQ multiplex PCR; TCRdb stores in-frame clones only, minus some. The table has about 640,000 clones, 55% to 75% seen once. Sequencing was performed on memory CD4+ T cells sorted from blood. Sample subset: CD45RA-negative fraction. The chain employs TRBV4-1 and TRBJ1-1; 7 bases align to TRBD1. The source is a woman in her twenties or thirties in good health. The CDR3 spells CASRPARGSTEAFF. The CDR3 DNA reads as TGCGCCAGCAGGCCTGCCAGGGGGAGCACTGAAGCTTTCTTT.